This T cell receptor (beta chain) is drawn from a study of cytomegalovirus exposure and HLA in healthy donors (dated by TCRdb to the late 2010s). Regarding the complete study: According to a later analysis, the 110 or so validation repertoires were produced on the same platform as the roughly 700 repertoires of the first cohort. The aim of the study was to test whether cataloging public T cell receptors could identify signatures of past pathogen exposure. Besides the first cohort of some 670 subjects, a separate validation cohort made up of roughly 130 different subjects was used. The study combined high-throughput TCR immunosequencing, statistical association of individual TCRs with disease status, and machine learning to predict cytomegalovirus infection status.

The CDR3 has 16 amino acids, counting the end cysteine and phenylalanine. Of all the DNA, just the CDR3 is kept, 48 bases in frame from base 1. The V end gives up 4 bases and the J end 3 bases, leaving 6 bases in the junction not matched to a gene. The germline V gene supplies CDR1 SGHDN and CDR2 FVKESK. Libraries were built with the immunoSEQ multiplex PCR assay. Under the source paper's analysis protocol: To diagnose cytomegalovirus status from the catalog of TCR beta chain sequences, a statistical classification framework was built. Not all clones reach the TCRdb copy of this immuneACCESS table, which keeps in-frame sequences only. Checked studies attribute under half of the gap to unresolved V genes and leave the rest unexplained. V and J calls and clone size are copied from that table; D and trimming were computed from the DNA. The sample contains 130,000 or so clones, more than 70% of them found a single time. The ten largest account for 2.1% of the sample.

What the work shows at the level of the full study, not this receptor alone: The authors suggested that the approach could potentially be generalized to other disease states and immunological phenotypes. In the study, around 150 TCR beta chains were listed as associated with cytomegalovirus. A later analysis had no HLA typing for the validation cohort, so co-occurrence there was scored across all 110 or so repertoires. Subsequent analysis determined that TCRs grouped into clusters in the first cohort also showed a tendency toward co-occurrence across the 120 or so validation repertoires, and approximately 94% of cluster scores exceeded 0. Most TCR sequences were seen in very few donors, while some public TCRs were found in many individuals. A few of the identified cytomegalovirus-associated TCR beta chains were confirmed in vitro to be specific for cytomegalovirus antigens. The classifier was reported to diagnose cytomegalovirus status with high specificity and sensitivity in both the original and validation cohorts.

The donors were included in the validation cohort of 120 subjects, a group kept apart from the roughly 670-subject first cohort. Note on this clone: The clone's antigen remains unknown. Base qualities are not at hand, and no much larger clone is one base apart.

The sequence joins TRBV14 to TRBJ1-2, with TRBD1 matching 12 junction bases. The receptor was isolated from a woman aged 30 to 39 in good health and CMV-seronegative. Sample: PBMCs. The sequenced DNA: TGTGCCAGCAGCCGATGGGGACAGGGGGCTGACTATGGCTACACCTTC. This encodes CASSRWGQGADYGYTF.